A single sample is the source of the 29 T cell receptor beta chains below, sequenced in a study of response to subunit inactivated influenza vaccine (dated by TCRdb to 2016 to 2019). The library was prepared using RT-PCR. Sequencing relied on an Illumina HiSeq 2500. The raw public reads went through TCRdb reprocessing: fastp at Q25, MiXCR clone calling, in-frame beta chains kept. Each CDR3 protein gets just one entry, which takes the most common genes and DNA from the rows behind it. The sample contains about 780,000 distinct CDR3 sequences, roughly 20% of them found a single time. The top ten clonotypes cover approximately 11% of the sample. Specimen: PBMCs from blood, collected less than 6 days after vaccination. The receptors originated from a man between 45 and 60 years old who received an inactivated influenza vaccine. Donor details come from another sample of the same person, matched by shared clones.

A note on this clonotype: One end of the junction varies from germline; a read error may be responsible. The chain has TRBV18 and TRBJ2-7; tentative D call: TRBD1 (6 bases). Germline V gene data show CDR1 as KGHSH and CDR2 as LQKENI. This CDR3 contains 12 residues. The CDR3 spells CSSSPPGDEQYF. The DNA for the CDR3 is TGTTCCAGCTCACCACCAGGGGACGAGCAGTACTTC.

This clonotype appeared a few times. The chain joins TRBV5-5 to TRBJ2-7; 7 nucleotides match TRBD1. The length of the CDR3 is 15 residues. Germline CDR1 is SGHKS and CDR2 is YYEKEE (reference sequence). Unmatched junction bases numbered 9, after V lost 4 bases and J lost 2 bases. The CDR3 DNA reads TGTGCCAGCAGCCTTCGGCAGGGGACAGCCTACGAGCAGTACTTC. It yields the protein CASSLRQGTAYEQYF.

As concerns this clonotype: The junction departs from the called germline gene at one end, perhaps through a read error. This chain links TRBV28 with TRBJ2-3; the match to TRBD1 covers 8 bases. Looked up from germline, CDR1 is MDHEN and CDR2 is SYDVKM. The CDR3 runs 16 residues. The CDR3 bases are TGTGCCTGCAGTTCACCCTCGACAGGGGCGAAGGGTACGCAGTATTTT. As protein: CACSSPSTGAKGTQYF.

The chain is built from TRBV5-1 and TRBJ2-2, with D possibly TRBD2 on 5 matching bases. The germline V and J ends were trimmed by 3 bases and 2 bases, with 11 bases remaining between them. The CDR3 is 15 amino acids. Germline lookup yields CDR1 SGHRS and CDR2 YFSETQ. CDR3 DNA sequence: TGCGCCAGCAGCTCTCGACTACTTAACACCGGGGAGCTGTTTTTT. Residues: CASSSRLLNTGELFF.

This clonotype was seen more than once but under ten times. V is TRBV20-1 and J is TRBJ2-5; D not resolved. Trimming pared 6 bases from V and 4 bases from J, leaving 21 bases between. From germline, CDR1 is DFQATT and CDR2 SNEGSKA (reference sequence). This CDR3 is 15 amino acids long. The CDR3 coding sequence is TGCAGTGCGCTTCGTGGGTTAACCTACCGAGAGACCCAGTACTTC. Residues: CSALRGLTYRETQYF.

The genes are TRBV28 and TRBJ2-5; the D gene is possibly TRBD2 (5 bases). V lost 4 bases to trimming and J lost 4 bases, with 16 bases between them. The germline CDR1 and CDR2 sequences are MDHEN and SYDVKM. The CDR3 spans 15 residues. CDR3 protein: CASSSAEGARETQYF. CDR3 coding DNA: TGTGCCAGCAGTTCAGCCGAGGGAGCGAGAGAGACCCAGTACTTC.

This chain connects TRBV20-1 to TRBJ2-5; the D gene is possibly TRBD2 (6 bases). Per the germline V gene, CDR1 is DFQATT and CDR2 is SNEGSKA (reference sequence). The CDR3 length is 12 residues. The V and J ends lost 4 bases and 8 bases respectively, with 14 bases between them. The CDR3 DNA reads as TGCAGTGCTACCTACCGCGGGACTACCCAGTACTTC. Residues: CSATYRGTTQYF.

The chain carries TRBV19 and TRBJ2-2, with 7 bases lining up with TRBD1. The ends lost 8 bases at V and 6 bases at J; junction bases unmatched: 9. From germline, CDR1 is LNHDA and CDR2 SQIVND (reference sequence). The CDR3 sequence is 14 residues long. The CDR3 sequence: CASSRRQGAGELFF. The CDR3 DNA follows: TGTGCCAGTTCCCGTCGACAGGGCGCCGGGGAGCTGTTTTTT.

There are a few counts of this clonotype. V is TRBV20-1 and J is TRBJ2-5; D is possibly TRBD2 (6 bases). Germline values: CDR1 DFQATT, CDR2 SNEGSKA (reference sequence). Trimming cost V 6 bases and J 3 bases, with 17 bases left between them. The CDR3 is 14 amino acids. The DNA for the CDR3 is TGCAGTGCCAGTAGCGGACTACGGGAAGAGACCCAGTACTTC. It encodes CSASSGLREETQYF.

The chain carries TRBV9 and TRBJ2-7; 8 bases align to TRBD1. Germline values: CDR1 SGDLS, CDR2 YYNGEE. The CDR3 has 12 residues. The junction had 2 bases not matched to a gene; V was cut back by 3 bases and J by 6 bases. The CDR3 bases are TGTGCCAGCAGCGCCGACAGGGGCGAGCAGTACTTC. It yields the protein CASSADRGEQYF.

This clonotype was picked up a small number of times. V usage is TRBV7-9 and J usage is TRBJ1-2, with 7 nucleotides matching TRBD1. With V trimmed by 5 bases and J by 3 bases, 9 bases remained unmatched. The germline gives CDR1 SEHNR, CDR2 FQNEAQ (reference sequence). This CDR3 spans 15 amino acids. CDR3 sequence: CASSQRDSPDYGYTF. In nucleotides, the CDR3 is TGTGCCAGCAGCCAAAGGGACAGTCCCGACTATGGCTACACCTTC.

This clonotype was seen at least ten times. The gene calls are TRBV29-1 and TRBJ2-1; the D gene is possibly TRBD1 (5 bases). Germline CDR1 is SQVTM and CDR2 is ANQGSEA. The CDR3 sequence is 10 residues long. V was clipped by 3 bases and J by 10 bases, with 7 bases between them. The CDR3 coding sequence is TGCAGCGTTGATCAGGGAGAGCAGTTCTTC. This gives the protein CSVDQGEQFF.

This clonotype appeared many times. The rearrangement joins TRBV28 to TRBJ2-1, with TRBD1 as a possible D gene (5 bases). The V and J ends lost 8 bases and 4 bases respectively, with 12 bases between them. Germline V gives CDR1 MDHEN, CDR2 SYDVKM. The CDR3 runs 13 residues. CDR3 protein: CASCPPGYNEQFF. CDR3 nucleotide sequence: TGTGCCAGCTGCCCTCCAGGGTACAATGAGCAGTTCTTC.

There are a few counts of this clonotype. J is TRBJ2-5 and V is TRBV11-2; D gene uncertain. In germline, CDR1 is SGHAT, CDR2 FQNNGV. The V end lost 0 bases, the J end lost 9 bases, and 8 bases lay between the germline ends. CDR3 length: 12 residues. In DNA form, the CDR3 reads TGTGCCAGCAGCTTAGATCTCGGGCCCCAGTACTTC. Amino acids: CASSLDLGPQYF.

This clonotype showed up just a few times. The V call is TRBV5-6, the J call TRBJ1-6; the match to TRBD1 covers 8 bases. CDR3 length: 16 amino acids. V was clipped by 4 bases and J by 8 bases; unmatched bases: 11. Looked up from germline, CDR1 is SGHDT and CDR2 is YYEEEE. DNA for the CDR3: TGTGCCAGCAGCCTGGGGGCAGGGGGCTTTCATTCACCCCTCCACTTT. Protein sequence: CASSLGAGGFHSPLHF.

This clonotype turned up a few times. The J gene is TRBJ1-5, the V gene TRBV20-1; D remains unclear. V lost 0 bases and J 2 bases, leaving 11 bases between the germline ends. Germline CDR1 is DFQATT and CDR2 is SNEGSKA (reference sequence). CDR3 length: 15 residues. CDR3: CSARDVFGGNQPQHF. The CDR3 region has the DNA TGCAGTGCTAGAGATGTATTCGGGGGCAATCAGCCCCAGCATTTT.

This clonotype was observed a few times. The rearrangement links TRBV20-1 to TRBJ1-2, with D perhaps matching TRBD1 (5 bases). Per germline, CDR1 DFQATT and CDR2 SNEGSKA (reference sequence). The CDR3 is made up of 14 amino acids. With 2 bases removed from V and 7 bases from J, the gap between germline ends came to 17 bases. As DNA, the CDR3 is TGCAGTGCTAGAATCGCAGGGAGGCACGCTGGCTACACCTTC. Protein sequence: CSARIAGRHAGYTF.

This clonotype was detected only a few times. CDR3 amino acids: CASSPNWGEQYF. The CDR3 nucleotides read TGTGCCAGCAGTCCCAATTGGGGGGAGCAGTACTTC. V usage is TRBV28 and J usage is TRBJ2-7; tentatively, D is TRBD1 or TRBD2 (5 bases each). The CDR3 consists of 12 residues. The V end lost 5 bases, the J end lost 7 bases, and 12 bases lay between the germline ends. The V gene's germline CDR1 is MDHEN and CDR2 SYDVKM. The whole variable domain, filled in from reference TRBV28 and TRBJ2-7, reads DVKVTQSSRYLVKRTGEKVFLECVQDMDHENMFWYRQDPGLGLRLIYFSYDVKMKEKGDIPEGYSVSREKKERFSLILESASTNQTSMYLCASSPNWGEQYFGPGTRLTVT.

This clonotype was counted a few times. This rearrangement joins TRBV6-4 to TRBJ2-1; D gene unclear. This CDR3 is 12 amino acids long. The V end lost 6 bases, the J end lost 12 bases, and 15 bases lay between the germline ends. Per germline, CDR1 MRHNA and CDR2 SNTAGT. This CDR3 reads CASRNPGGGQFF. The CDR3 nucleotides are TGTGCCAGCAGAAATCCGGGTGGTGGGCAGTTCTTC.

This chain joins TRBV7-2 and TRBJ2-3, with TRBD2 matching 10 bases. V trimming: 4 bases; J trimming: 2 bases; junction bases outside the gene matches: 6. The germline V gene encodes CDR1 SGHTA and CDR2 FQGNSA. The CDR3 length is 16 residues. The CDR3 coding sequence is TGTGCCAGCAGCTCCTTAGCGGGAGGTGTCACAGATACGCAGTATTTT. It encodes CASSSLAGGVTDTQYF.

The V gene is TRBV4-3, the J gene TRBJ1-2; D remains unclear. Germline CDR1 reads LGHNA; CDR2 reads YSLEER. The CDR3 runs to 14 residues. Trimming removed 0 bases from V and 4 bases from J, with 9 bases in between. The CDR3 here is CASSQEPRSYGYTF. The CDR3 nucleotides read TGCGCCAGCAGCCAAGAGCCTAGAAGCTATGGCTACACCTTC.

This clonotype was detected only once. This chain uses TRBV5-1 with TRBJ2-3; 8 nucleotides agree with TRBD2. The germline gives CDR1 SGHRS, CDR2 YFSETQ. V lost 2 bases and J lost 5; bases outside the gene matches: 10. This CDR3 has 16 amino acids. The CDR3 spells CASSFTAGAVRDTQYF. CDR3 DNA sequence: TGCGCCAGCAGCTTTACAGCGGGGGCCGTCCGAGATACGCAGTATTTT.

This clonotype appeared many times. The chain combines TRBV29-1 with TRBJ1-2, with unresolved D. Trimming removed 0 bases from V and 7 bases from J, with 9 bases in between. Per the germline V gene, CDR1 is SQVTM and CDR2 is ANQGSEA. The CDR3 spans 12 residues. The chain's CDR3 is CSVEDTPGGYTF. The DNA of the CDR3 is TGCAGCGTTGAAGATACCCCGGGTGGCTACACCTTC. Full variable domain (outside the CDR3, taken from reference TRBV29-1 and TRBJ1-2): SAVISQKPSRDICQRGTSLTIQCQVDSQVTMMFWYRQQPGQSLTLIATANQGSEATYESGFVIDKFPISRPNLTFSTLTVSNMSPEDSSIYLCSVEDTPGGYTFGSGTRLTVV.

This clonotype has a count of ten or more. The J gene is TRBJ2-3, the V gene TRBV7-2; 8 bases agree with TRBD2. The CDR3 length is 16 residues. V gave up 5 bases and J gave up 3 bases; unmatched junction bases: 10. Germline V lookup: CDR1 SGHTA, CDR2 FQGNSA. In DNA, the CDR3 is TGTGCCAGCAGCCGAAATAACGGGGGGGCAACAGATACGCAGTATTTT. Protein: CASSRNNGGATDTQYF.

This chain uses TRBV29-1 with TRBJ2-3; TRBD1 matches at 9 bases. The CDR3 spans 14 residues. From germline, CDR1 is SQVTM and CDR2 ANQGSEA. The V and J ends lost 5 bases and 4 bases, in that order; junction bases with no gene match: 7. CDR3 loop: CSVPSGQGPDTQYF. The CDR3 nucleotides are TGCAGCGTTCCTTCTGGACAGGGGCCAGATACGCAGTATTTT.

In this sample, this clonotype turned up a few times. V gene TRBV24-1 combines with J gene TRBJ2-3; unclear D gene. CDR3 length: 15 amino acids. Germline lookup yields CDR1 KGHDR and CDR2 SFDVKD. V was trimmed by 5 bases and J by 0 bases, leaving 11 bases between them. The CDR3 reads CATSGAAESTDTQYF. In DNA, the CDR3 is TGTGCCACCAGTGGCGCGGCCGAAAGCACAGATACGCAGTATTTT.

This clonotype came up a few times. This chain links TRBV10-3 with TRBJ2-1; D is unclear. Trimming removed 3 bases from V and 9 bases from J, with 9 bases in between. The CDR3 has 12 residues. CDR1 ENHRY and CDR2 SYGVKD come from the germline V gene. CDR3 coding DNA: TGTGCCATCAGTGACCAGGTCGGTGAGCAGTTCTTC. Its translation is CAISDQVGEQFF.

This clonotype appeared a single time. The rearrangement joins TRBV12-3 or TRBV12-4 to TRBJ2-7; either TRBD1 or TRBD2 may supply D (6 bases each). The CDR3 consists of 14 residues. Trimming shortened V by 3 bases and J by 4 bases, and 13 bases separated the two germline ends. The CDR3: CASSFGGPIYEQYF. DNA for the CDR3: TGTGCCAGCAGTTTCGGGGGCCCCATTTACGAGCAGTACTTC.

This clonotype came up a few times. This sequence joins TRBV28 and TRBJ2-1; 13 nucleotides match TRBD2. Germline CDR1 is MDHEN and CDR2 is SYDVKM. CDR3 length: 17 amino acids. V was pared by 4 bases and J by 8 bases, with 11 bases of the junction left unmatched. The CDR3 reads CASSSGRTSGSTDEQFF. In DNA, the CDR3 is TGTGCCAGCAGTTCGGGACGGACTAGCGGGAGTACCGATGAGCAGTTCTTC.